The 11 T cell receptor beta chains presented below share a single source sample, sequenced in a study of T-cell reconstitution after alpha-beta-depleted transplantation in children. Preparation of the TCRbeta library involved a method that used unique molecular identifiers. One entry per CDR3 protein results from TCRdb running MiXCR on the PCR reads. The data contain about 98,000 distinct CDR3 sequences, roughly 7.1% of them singletons. The source was PBMCs, collected before TCRalphabeta/CD19-depleted stem cell transplant. Receptors were obtained from a boy younger than 10 with acute lymphoblastic leukemia, due to receive a stem cell transplant.

Comment on this clonotype: A much more abundant neighbour one base away suggests this may be a read error. The V call is TRBV3-1, the J call TRBJ2-2, with TRBD1 matching over 10 bases. Germline lookup yields CDR1 LGHDT and CDR2 YNNKEL (reference sequence). The CDR3 covers 17 residues. The ends lost 7 bases at V and 5 bases at J; junction bases unmatched: 13. CDR3 nucleotide sequence: TGTGCCAGCACCCGACCGACAGGGGGCGCAGGGACCGGGGAGCTGTTTTTT. Encoded protein: CASTRPTGGAGTGELFF.

This clonotype has just a few counts. The CDR3 DNA reads as TGTGCCAGCAGCTTGACGCGGGGTTTGAACACTGAAGCTTTCTTT. Encoded protein: CASSLTRGLNTEAFF. The genes are TRBV7-2 and TRBJ1-1; D is uncertain. The CDR3 is 15 amino acids. Trimming shortened V by 3 bases and J by 0 bases, and 11 bases separated the two germline ends. Germline V gene data show CDR1 as SGHTA and CDR2 as FQGNSA.

This clonotype occurred many times. An end of the junction does not agree with germline; a read error may underlie this. The V and J genes are TRBV20-1 and TRBJ2-5; 7 bases agree with TRBD2. The germline V gene has CDR1 DFQATT and CDR2 SNEGSKA (reference sequence). This CDR3 region has 14 residues. The CDR3 loop reads CSPRDPAGVETQYF. The CDR3 DNA follows: TGCAGTCCTAGAGATCCGGCGGGGGTAGAGACCCAGTACTTC.

This clonotype was seen only a few times. This chain uses TRBV7-3 with TRBJ2-3, with TRBD2 as a possible D gene (6 bases). The germline CDR1 and CDR2 sequences are SGHTA and FQGTGA. This CDR3 region has 14 residues. The V gene lost 7 bases and the J gene lost 5 bases, with 16 bases spanning the gap. The CDR3 DNA is TGTGCCAGCACCCCAACCGGGGGACGAGATACGCAGTATTTT. Amino acids: CASTPTGGRDTQYF.

A few counts support this clonotype. This sequence joins TRBV7-2 and TRBJ2-7, with a possible D match to TRBD1 (6 bases). CDR1 and CDR2 (germline): SGHTA, FQGNSA. The CDR3 is 14 residues long. Trimming shortened V by 4 bases and J by 3 bases, and 13 bases separated the two germline ends. CDR3 loop: CASSYTNRVYEQYF. The CDR3 nucleotides read TGTGCCAGCAGCTATACAAACAGGGTCTACGAGCAGTACTTC.

This clonotype was recorded at least ten times. The rearrangement links TRBV9 to TRBJ2-3; the D gene is possibly TRBD2 (7 bases). The CDR3 totals 15 residues. V shed 4 bases and J shed 6 bases, with 18 bases lying between them. Germline V gene sequence: CDR1 SGDLS, CDR2 YYNGEE. This CDR3 reads CASSPRRGAADTQYF. In DNA form, the CDR3 reads TGTGCCAGCAGCCCCCGCCGGGGGGCAGCGGATACGCAGTATTTT.

This clonotype was counted ten times or more. This chain joins TRBV12-3 or TRBV12-4 and TRBJ1-3, with D hard to call. This CDR3 has 15 amino acids. Trimming pared 3 bases from V and 0 bases from J, leaving 9 bases between. The DNA for the CDR3 is TGTGCCAGCAGTTTGTCCAGGTACTCTGGAAACACCATATATTTT. Translated, it gives CASSLSRYSGNTIYF.

In this sample, this clonotype turned up many times. In DNA, the CDR3 is TGCAGTGCTAGAAGTACAGGGAACTACGAGCAGTACTTC. The encoded protein is CSARSTGNYEQYF. The chain carries TRBV20-1 and TRBJ2-7, with D possibly TRBD1 on 6 matching bases. Trimming stripped 2 bases from V and 3 bases from J, with 11 bases between. Looked up from germline, CDR1 is DFQATT and CDR2 is SNEGSKA (reference sequence). The CDR3 runs to 13 residues.

This clonotype was seen a few times. The chain recombines TRBV7-6 with TRBJ2-7; 7 positions agree with TRBD2. Germline CDR1 and CDR2: SGHVS and FNYEAQ. V lost 5 bases and J lost 7; bases outside the gene matches: 8. The CDR3 contains 13 residues. CDR3 bases: TGTGCCAGCAGCCCAGGCGGGGGTTGGGAGCAGTACTTC. This sequence encodes CASSPGGGWEQYF.

In its sample, this clonotype was seen a few times. The rearrangement joins TRBV27 to TRBJ2-4, with 9 bases matching TRBD2. The length of the CDR3 is 16 residues. Germline-derived CDR1 and CDR2 are MNHEY and SMNVEV (reference sequence). V shed 5 bases and J 0 bases; nucleotides not matched to a gene: 5. As DNA, the CDR3 is TGTGCCAGCAGTCCAGGGACTAGCCTAGCCAAAAACATTCAGTACTTC. This sequence encodes CASSPGTSLAKNIQYF.

In its sample, this clonotype was seen many times. The gene calls are TRBV6-2 or TRBV6-3 and TRBJ1-1; weak D call: TRBD1 (5 bases). Germline V gene sequence: CDR1 MNHEY, CDR2 SVGEGT. This CDR3 has 13 amino acids. V was clipped by 8 bases and J by 0 bases, with 10 bases between them. Here the CDR3 reads CASVGGLNTEAFF. The CDR3 DNA follows: TGTGCCAGCGTCGGGGGATTGAACACTGAAGCTTTCTTT.